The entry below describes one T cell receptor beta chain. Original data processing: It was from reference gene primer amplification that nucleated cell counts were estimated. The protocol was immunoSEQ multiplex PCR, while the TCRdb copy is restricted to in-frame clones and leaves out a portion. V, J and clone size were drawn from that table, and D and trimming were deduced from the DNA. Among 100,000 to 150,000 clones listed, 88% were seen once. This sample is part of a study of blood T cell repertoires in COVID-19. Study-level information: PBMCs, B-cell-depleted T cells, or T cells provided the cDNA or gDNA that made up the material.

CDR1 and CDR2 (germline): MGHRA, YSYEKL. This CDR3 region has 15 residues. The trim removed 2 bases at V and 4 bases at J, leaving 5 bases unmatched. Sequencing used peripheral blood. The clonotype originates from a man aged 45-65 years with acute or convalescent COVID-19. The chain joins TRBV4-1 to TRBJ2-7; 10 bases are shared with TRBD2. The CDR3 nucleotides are TGCGCCAGCAGCCAAACCGGGACTAGCGTATACGAGCAGTACTTC. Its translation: CASSQTGTSVYEQYF.